This TCR beta chain comes out of a study of beta chain features in type 1 diabetes. General study results and limits: Shorter templates might be favored by PCR, equally in patients and controls. The naive, central memory and Treg TCRB repertoires of patients appeared to be more similar to one another than those of healthy donors. In all four CD4+ subsets, TCRB CDR3 length was significantly, moderately reduced in type 1 diabetes.

In its sample, this clone was seen once. Antigen specificity is unknown. Expressed TCRB transcripts were sequenced, since all the RNA that had been isolated was reverse transcribed. The repertoire was sequenced with immunoSEQ multiplex PCR; TCRdb's copy has only in-frame clones and lacks some. Of around 260,000 clones in the sample, roughly 22% are singletons; the top ten hold 0.028%. V lost 7 bases and J 1 base, leaving 15 bases between the germline ends. Germline CDR1 is MDHEN and CDR2 is SYDVKM. This CDR3 contains 15 residues. The rearrangement joins TRBV28 to TRBJ2-3, with D hard to call. The receptor comes from a middle-aged woman with type 1 diabetes. Sequencing input: naive CD4+ T cells from blood. The chain's CDR3 is CASKAPQGGTDTQYF. CDR3 DNA: TGTGCCAGCAAGGCCCCGCAAGGAGGCACAGATACGCAGTATTTT.